These 9 T cell receptor beta chains were all obtained from the same sample, sequenced in a study of blood T cell repertoires in COVID-19. TCRdb's table, derived via immunoSEQ multiplex PCR, lists solely in-frame clones and lacks some. The table includes around 700,000 clones, around 89% detected once. The material sequenced was peripheral blood. The receptors were sampled from a young woman with acute or convalescent COVID-19.

This chain connects TRBV29-1 to TRBJ1-1; 9 bases fit TRBD1. Germline V gene data show CDR1 as SQVTM and CDR2 as ANQGSEA. The CDR3 contains 13 residues. With 3 bases clipped from V and 3 bases from J, the junction kept 2 bases outside the gene matches. DNA of the CDR3: TGCAGCGTTGAGAGGACAGGGGACACTGAAGCTTTCTTT. Amino acids: CSVERTGDTEAFF.

CDR3 sequence: CASSLTGNTEAFF. In nucleotides, the CDR3 is TGTGCCAGCAGTCTTACGGGGAACACTGAAGCTTTCTTT. V and J are TRBV3-1 (or the pseudogene TRBV3-2) and TRBJ1-1; D gene uncertain. Germline loops: CDR1 LGHDT, CDR2 YNNKEL (reference sequence). Trimming stripped 6 bases from V and 1 base from J, with 9 bases between. The CDR3 contains 13 residues.

This sequence joins TRBV27 and TRBJ2-7; 7 bases agree with TRBD1. The germline V gene has CDR1 MNHEY and CDR2 SMNVEV (reference sequence). V trimming: 5 bases; J trimming: 5 bases; junction bases outside the gene matches: 6. CDR3 length equals 13 residues. CDR3 bases: TGTGCCAGCAGTCCGGACAGGCCTAACGAGCAGTACTTC. Translated: CASSPDRPNEQYF.

V usage is TRBV27 and J usage is TRBJ2-4; the D is unclear. The germline V gene encodes CDR1 MNHEY and CDR2 SMNVEV (reference sequence). The CDR3 spans 13 residues. With 3 bases removed from V and 0 bases from J, the gap between germline ends came to 3 bases. CDR3 bases: TGTGCCAGCAGTTTTATAGCCAAAAACATTCAGTACTTC. Translating gives CASSFIAKNIQYF.

The rearrangement joins TRBV5-1 to TRBJ2-3; a possible D gene is TRBD2 (6 bases). Per germline, CDR1 SGHRS and CDR2 YFSETQ. The CDR3 spans 16 residues. The V end was cut by 0 bases, the J end by 3 bases, with 14 bases between. CDR3 sequence (DNA): TGCGCCAGCAGCTTGGGGGGGAGGTACGCGACAGATACGCAGTATTTT. This translates into CASSLGGRYATDTQYF.

The gene calls are TRBV7-2 and TRBJ1-2; 8 bases line up with TRBD1. This CDR3 has 14 residues. V shed 4 bases and J 7 bases; nucleotides not matched to a gene: 8. CDR1 is SGHTA and CDR2 is FQGNSA in the germline V gene. The CDR3 is CASSSYGTGGGYTF. CDR3 DNA sequence: TGTGCCAGCAGCTCCTACGGGACAGGCGGTGGCTACACCTTC. The full variable domain, in which reference TRBV7-2 and TRBJ1-2 provide the parts outside the CDR3, is GAGVSQSPSNKVTEKGKDVELRCDPISGHTALYWYRQSLGQGLEFLIYFQGNSAPDKSGLPSDRFSAERTGGSVSTLTIQRTQQEDSAVYLCASSSYGTGGGYTFGSGTRLTVV.

Only a few counts were recorded for this clone. This chain links TRBV19 with TRBJ1-1; 7 bases map to TRBD1. The CDR3 is 13 amino acids. The germline gives CDR1 LNHDA, CDR2 SQIVND (reference sequence). Trimming at V came to 6 bases and at J to 8 bases, leaving 9 bases not matched to a gene. The CDR3 DNA follows: TGTGCCAGTAGCGCGACGTGGACAGGAGAAGCTTTCTTT. Encoded protein: CASSATWTGEAFF.

This chain links TRBV27 with TRBJ2-7, with D maybe TRBD1 (6 bases). The CDR3 runs to 14 residues. The V gene's germline CDR1 is MNHEY and CDR2 SMNVEV (reference sequence). With 4 bases removed from V and 2 bases from J, the gap between germline ends came to 12 bases. CDR3 DNA: TGTGCCAGCAGTTCTCTCGGGACAACCTACGAGCAGTACTTC. This gives the protein CASSSLGTTYEQYF.

The genes are TRBV18 and TRBJ1-5, with no clear D. Trimming removed 3 bases from V and 5 bases from J, with 8 bases in between. The CDR3 runs 13 residues. Germline assignment: CDR1 KGHSH and CDR2 LQKENI. The CDR3 DNA reads TGTGCCAGCTCACCCCAGGCCGATCAGCCCCAGCATTTT. This codes for CASSPQADQPQHF.